This TCR beta chain was profiled in a study of cytomegalovirus exposure and HLA in healthy donors. The PCR made use of 60 Vbeta and 13 Jbeta primers. The assay was immunoSEQ multiplex PCR, and TCRdb's table has in-frame clones only and misses some. Recorded for this sample: roughly 60,000 clones. Notes on the study in general: Because they were indistinguishable, some V segments, including TRBV6-2 and TRBV6-3, were excluded. Previously analyzed data showed that most TCR beta V segments were productive at a frequency of about 90% or about 30%.

This CDR3 region has 16 residues. Trimming at V came to 6 bases and at J to 7 bases, leaving 18 bases not matched to a gene. Germline CDR1 is MGHDK and CDR2 is SYGVNS. With respect to this clone: Its specificity is unknown.

The V and J genes are TRBV25-1 and TRBJ2-7, with TRBD2 matching over 7 bases. Input material: PBMCs. This clonotype was obtained from a woman aged 18-29 years in good health and CMV-seronegative. The CDR3 protein is CASRGPGRGTSWEQYF. Here the CDR3 DNA reads TGTGCCAGCAGGGGCCCCGGGCGGGGGACGAGTTGGGAGCAGTACTTC.